The source of this T cell receptor (beta chain) is a study of OX40 agonist ivuxolimab in advanced cancers. Libraries were prepared by immunoSEQ multiplex PCR; TCRdb keeps only in-frame clonotypes and omits some of them. The sample carries approximately 81,000 clones, around 93% recorded once. This CDR3 spans 15 amino acids. Germline CDR1 reads MNHEY; CDR2 reads SVGAGI. V lost 2 bases and J lost 5; bases outside the gene matches: 5. This chain joins TRBV6-5 and TRBJ1-1; 10 bases align to TRBD1. Sequenced here: CD4+ or CD8+ T cells sorted from blood, sampled in a trial of the OX40 agonist ivuxolimab. The origin of this receptor is an adult with an advanced solid tumor such as melanoma, head and neck, liver or kidney cancer. The DNA for the CDR3 is TGTGCCAGCAGTTACCCGGGACAGGGGAAAACTGAAGCTTTCTTT. Protein: CASSYPGQGKTEAFF.